A single sample is the source of the 14 T cell receptor beta chains below, sequenced in a study of OX40 agonist ivuxolimab in advanced cancers. The table came from immunoSEQ multiplex PCR; TCRdb's copy has only in-frame clones and leaves some out. The data show about 79,000 clones, approximately 92% seen once. Sequenced material: CD4+ or CD8+ T cells sorted from blood, taken in a trial of the OX40 agonist ivuxolimab. These receptors were taken from an adult with an advanced solid tumor such as melanoma, head and neck, liver or kidney cancer.

The V gene is TRBV18, the J gene TRBJ2-5, with unresolved D. V lost 6 bases, J lost 3 bases, and 11 bases lay in between. Germline V gene sequence: CDR1 KGHSH, CDR2 LQKENI. The CDR3 is 13 residues long. CDR3 nucleotide sequence: TGTGCCAGCTCCCCCGGGCTTAAAGAGACCCAGTACTTC. This codes for CASSPGLKETQYF.

This sequence joins TRBV6-5 and TRBJ1-1; D might be TRBD1 (5 bases). V was pared by 5 bases and J by 1 base, with 11 bases between. The germline CDR1 and CDR2 sequences are MNHEY and SVGAGI. The CDR3 totals 14 residues. CDR3 region: CASSHTTGNTEAFF. In DNA, the CDR3 is TGTGCCAGCAGTCATACAACAGGGAACACTGAAGCTTTCTTT.

The V call is TRBV5-5, the J call TRBJ2-3, with no clear D. V lost 1 base and J lost 1, with 1 base in between. The CDR3 has 12 amino acids. CDR1 is SGHKS, CDR2 YYEKEE, per germline (reference sequence). The CDR3 region has the DNA TGTGCCAGCAGCTTGCGCACAGATACGCAGTATTTT. As protein: CASSLRTDTQYF.

This chain connects TRBV9 to TRBJ2-2; 9 bases line up with TRBD2. Losses at the gene ends were 2 bases for V and 5 bases for J; bases not matched to a gene: 7. Germline V gene sequence: CDR1 SGDLS, CDR2 YYNGEE. The CDR3 has 16 residues. The CDR3 DNA is TGTGCCAGCAGCGTTGGTAGCGGGAGTTGGACCGGGGAGCTGTTTTTT. Translation: CASSVGSGSWTGELFF.

The chain is built from TRBV19 and TRBJ2-1; D is uncertain. V lost 4 bases and J 12 bases, leaving 16 bases between the germline ends. The CDR3 loop spans 13 amino acids. Germline values: CDR1 LNHDA, CDR2 SQIVND (reference sequence). The CDR3 protein is CASSSQSPTRQFF. Here the CDR3 DNA reads TGTGCCAGTAGTAGCCAAAGCCCTACAAGGCAGTTCTTC.

The chain joins TRBV28 to TRBJ1-5; D ambiguous. Trimming took 6 bases from V and 4 from J, leaving 7 bases between them. The CDR3 loop spans 12 amino acids. Germline V lookup: CDR1 MDHEN, CDR2 SYDVKM. The CDR3 spells CASSRPNQPQHF. The CDR3 DNA reads TGTGCCAGCAGCCGCCCAAATCAGCCCCAGCATTTT.

The rearrangement links TRBV5-1 to TRBJ2-7, with 12 bases identical to TRBD1. The V segment lost 3 bases and the J segment 7 bases; nucleotides outside the gene matches: 5. Germline V CDR1 and CDR2: SGHRS, YFSETQ. This CDR3 spans 14 amino acids. The CDR3 is CASSWGQGALEQYF. DNA for the CDR3: TGCGCCAGCAGCTGGGGACAGGGGGCGCTTGAGCAGTACTTC.

The V and J genes are TRBV28 and TRBJ2-1; 9 bases match TRBD2. This CDR3 has 16 residues. Germline V gene data show CDR1 as MDHEN and CDR2 as SYDVKM. Germline trimming cut 7 bases from V and 3 bases from J; bases unmatched to any gene: 10. CDR3 amino acids: CASTPGRLAVYNEQFF. CDR3 coding DNA: TGTGCCAGCACTCCCGGACGACTAGCGGTCTACAATGAGCAGTTCTTC.

This clone was seen only once. CDR3 coding DNA: TGTGCCAGCAGCCCTACCCGGACTAGCGGGAGCGGGGGCACAGATACGCAGTATTTT. The encoded protein is CASSPTRTSGSGGTDTQYF. J is TRBJ2-3 and V is TRBV7-3, with 13 bases fitting TRBD2. The CDR3 consists of 19 residues. Germline-derived CDR1 and CDR2 are SGHTA and FQGTGA. V gave up 5 bases and J gave up 1 base; unmatched junction bases: 12. Using reference TRBV7-3 and TRBJ2-3 for the parts outside the CDR3, the full variable domain is GAGVSQTPSNKVTEKGKYVELRCDPISGHTALYWYRQSLGQGPEFLIYFQGTGAADDSGLPNDRFFAVRPEGSVSTLKIQRTERGDSAVYLCASSPTRTSGSGGTDTQYFGPGTRLTVL.

J is TRBJ2-3 and V is TRBV7-2, with 7 bases identical to TRBD2. V shed 2 bases, J shed 12 bases, and the junction held 8 bases outside the gene matches. There are 13 residues in the CDR3. The germline V gene has CDR1 SGHTA and CDR2 FQGNSA. The CDR3 DNA reads TGTGCCAGCAGCTTACCGGGAGGAAGTACACAGTATTTT. Its translation: CASSLPGGSTQYF.

The CDR3 DNA is TGTGCCAGCAGCCCCCAAGGTGGATTTGTCTACGAGCAGTACTTC. As protein: CASSPQGGFVYEQYF. V usage is TRBV7-3 and J usage is TRBJ2-7, with D uncertain. CDR3 length equals 15 residues. V was cut by 5 bases and J by 3 bases, with 17 bases left in between. The germline gives CDR1 SGHTA, CDR2 FQGTGA. The full variable domain, with the rest looked up from reference TRBV7-3 and TRBJ2-7, is GAGVSQTPSNKVTEKGKYVELRCDPISGHTALYWYRQSLGQGPEFLIYFQGTGAADDSGLPNDRFFAVRPEGSVSTLKIQRTERGDSAVYLCASSPQGGFVYEQYFGPGTRLTVT.

This clone was seen only a few times. V gene TRBV6-6 combines with J gene TRBJ2-7; tentatively, D is TRBD1 or TRBD2 (6 bases each). This CDR3 contains 15 residues. V was pared by 2 bases and J by 9 bases, with 20 bases between. From germline, CDR1 is MNHNY and CDR2 SVGAGI (reference sequence). The DNA for the CDR3 is TGTGCCAGCAGTTACGGGCAGGGGTCCTCCGGGGGGCAGTACTTC. Translated: CASSYGQGSSGGQYF.

The rearrangement links TRBV7-9 to TRBJ2-7, with TRBD2 matching 11 bases. CDR1 and CDR2 (germline): SEHNR, FQNEAQ (reference sequence). The J segment lost 0 bases and the V segment lost 5 bases, leaving 3 bases of the junction unmatched. This CDR3 is built from 15 residues. CDR3 DNA sequence: TGTGCCAGCAGCCTTAGCGGGAGGGTCTCCTACGAGCAGTACTTC. Encoded protein: CASSLSGRVSYEQYF.

The V call is TRBV19, the J call TRBJ2-1; a weak D match, TRBD1 (6 bases). This CDR3 spans 24 amino acids. Trimming took 5 bases from V and 4 from J, leaving 42 bases between them. Germline V gene data show CDR1 as LNHDA and CDR2 as SQIVND (reference sequence). CDR3 sequence (DNA): TGTGCCAGTAGTCACAACACCTTCCGGACAGCTACAGACCTACTTACAGTAGCATACAATGAGCAGTTCTTC. As protein: CASSHNTFRTATDLLTVAYNEQFF.